What follows describes a single T cell receptor beta chain. What it binds is not known. Using immunoSEQ multiplex PCR, the repertoire was profiled, and TCRdb retains in-frame clones only, with some absent. The sample has 95,000 to 150,000 clones; 88% are singletons. This record comes from a study of T cell responses to AZD1222 COVID-19 vaccine. Study results and caveats: Baseline serostatus was positive in only a handful of AZD1222 recipients.

The V end was cut by 0 bases, the J end by 6 bases, with 7 bases between. The germline gives CDR1 SGDLS, CDR2 YYNGEE. This CDR3 has 13 residues. Material: peripheral blood, obtained on day 0 of AZD1222 vaccination. The J gene is TRBJ2-1, the V gene TRBV9; the D is unclear. The receptor was isolated from an adult in good health. CDR3 sequence: CASSVATRNEQFF. In nucleotides, the CDR3 is TGTGCCAGCAGCGTAGCTACTCGCAATGAGCAGTTCTTC. Complete variable domain (other parts from reference TRBV9 and TRBJ2-1): DSGVTQTPKHLITATGQRVTLRCSPRSGDLSVYWYQQSLDQGLQFLIQYYNGEERAKGNILERFSAQQFPDLHSELNLSSLELGDSALYFCASSVATRNEQFFGPGTRLTVL.